Below, one T cell receptor beta chain is given with its context. Antigen: not known. This record comes from a study of cytomegalovirus exposure and HLA in healthy donors. Findings of the study overall: With later analysis, a missense DCLRE1C variant became linked to TCR beta V- and J-gene trimming. A later analysis associated approximately 17,000 TCR beta sequences with HLA alleles at a 0.05 false discovery rate.

The PCR was carried out with 60 Vbeta primers and 13 Jbeta primers. The data were produced by immunoSEQ multiplex PCR, yet TCRdb's version contains in-frame clones alone and is incomplete. This table lists over 55,000 clones. The TCR was taken from a boy between 10 and 17 years old in good health and CMV-seronegative. Material: PBMCs.

CDR3 nucleotides: TGCGCCAGCAGCCAAGCAGCGACAGGGGCCCGGCGCACTGAAGCTTTCTTT. Encoded protein: CASSQAATGARRTEAFF. The chain joins TRBV4-1 to TRBJ1-1; 8 nucleotides align to TRBD1. The CDR3 covers 17 residues. V shed 1 base, J shed 4 bases, and the junction held 11 bases outside the gene matches. Per the germline V gene, CDR1 is MGHRA and CDR2 is YSYEKL.